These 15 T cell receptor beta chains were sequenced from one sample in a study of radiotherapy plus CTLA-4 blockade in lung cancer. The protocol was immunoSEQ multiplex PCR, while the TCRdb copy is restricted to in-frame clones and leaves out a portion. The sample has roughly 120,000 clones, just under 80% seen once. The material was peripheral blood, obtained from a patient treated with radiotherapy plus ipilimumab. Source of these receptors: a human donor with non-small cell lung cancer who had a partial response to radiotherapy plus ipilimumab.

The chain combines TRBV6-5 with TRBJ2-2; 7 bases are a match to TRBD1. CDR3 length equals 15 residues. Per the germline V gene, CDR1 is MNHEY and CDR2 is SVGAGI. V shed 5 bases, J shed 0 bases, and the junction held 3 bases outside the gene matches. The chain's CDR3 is CASSAGGTNTGELFF. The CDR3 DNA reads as TGTGCCAGCAGTGCAGGGGGTACGAACACCGGGGAGCTGTTTTTT.

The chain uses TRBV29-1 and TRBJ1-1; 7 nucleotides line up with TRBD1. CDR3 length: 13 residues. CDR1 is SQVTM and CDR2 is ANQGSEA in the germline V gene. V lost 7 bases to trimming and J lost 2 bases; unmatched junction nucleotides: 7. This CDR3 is CSAGQGENTEAFF. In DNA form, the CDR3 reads TGCAGCGCTGGGCAGGGGGAAAACACTGAAGCTTTCTTT.

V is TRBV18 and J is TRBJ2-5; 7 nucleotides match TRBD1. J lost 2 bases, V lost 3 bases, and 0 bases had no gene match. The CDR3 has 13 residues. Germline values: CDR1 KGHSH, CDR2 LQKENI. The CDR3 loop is CASSPGQQETQYF. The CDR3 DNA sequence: TGTGCCAGCTCACCGGGACAGCAAGAGACCCAGTACTTC.

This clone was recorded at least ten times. CDR3 nucleotide sequence: TGTGCCTGGAGTGTACAGGGGGCCTATCAGCCCCAGCATTTT. It codes for CAWSVQGAYQPQHF. The genes are TRBV30 and TRBJ1-5, with 9 bases fitting TRBD1. The CDR3 loop spans 14 amino acids. CDR1 is GTSNPN, CDR2 SVGIG, per germline (reference sequence). Trimming cost V 0 bases and J 5 bases; bases outside gene matches: 2.

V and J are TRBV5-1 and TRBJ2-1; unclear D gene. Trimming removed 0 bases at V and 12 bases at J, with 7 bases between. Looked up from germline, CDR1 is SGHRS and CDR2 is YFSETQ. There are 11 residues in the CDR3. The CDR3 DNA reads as TGCGCCAGCAGCTTGGACACACGGCAGTTCTTC. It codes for CASSLDTRQFF.

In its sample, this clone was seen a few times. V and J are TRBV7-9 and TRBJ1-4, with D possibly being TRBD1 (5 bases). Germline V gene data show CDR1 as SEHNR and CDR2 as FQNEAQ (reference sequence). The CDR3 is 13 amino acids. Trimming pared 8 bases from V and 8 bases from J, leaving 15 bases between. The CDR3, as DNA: TGTGCCAGCCGGGGGGATGCGGGAGAAAAACTGTTTTTT. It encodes CASRGDAGEKLFF. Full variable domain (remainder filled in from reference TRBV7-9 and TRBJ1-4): DTGVSQNPRHKITKRGQNVTFRCDPISEHNRLYWYRQTLGQGPEFLTYFQNEAQLEKSRLLSDRFSAERPKGSFSTLEIQRTEQGDSAMYLCASRGDAGEKLFFGSGTQLSVL.

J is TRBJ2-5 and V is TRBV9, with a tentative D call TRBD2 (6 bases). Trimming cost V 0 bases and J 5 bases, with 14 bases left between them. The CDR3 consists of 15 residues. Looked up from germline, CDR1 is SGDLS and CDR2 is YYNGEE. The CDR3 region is CASSVAVGGWETQYF. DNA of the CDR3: TGTGCCAGCAGCGTAGCTGTCGGGGGTTGGGAGACCCAGTACTTC.

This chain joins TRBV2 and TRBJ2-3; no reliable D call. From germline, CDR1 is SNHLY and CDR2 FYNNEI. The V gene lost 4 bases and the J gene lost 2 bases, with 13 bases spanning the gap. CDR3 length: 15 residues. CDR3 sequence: CASSARLDTTDTQYF. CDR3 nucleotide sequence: TGTGCCAGCAGTGCCCGCTTAGACACCACAGATACGCAGTATTTT.

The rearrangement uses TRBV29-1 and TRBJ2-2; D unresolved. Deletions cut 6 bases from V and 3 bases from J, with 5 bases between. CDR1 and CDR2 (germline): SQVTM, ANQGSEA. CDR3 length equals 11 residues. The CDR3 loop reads CSVGDTGELFF. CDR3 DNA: TGCAGCGTCGGTGACACCGGGGAGCTGTTTTTT.

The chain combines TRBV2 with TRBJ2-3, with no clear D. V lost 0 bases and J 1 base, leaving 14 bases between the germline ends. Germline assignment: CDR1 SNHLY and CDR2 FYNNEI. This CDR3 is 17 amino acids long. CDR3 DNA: TGTGCCAGCAGTGAAGCCCCCTTCGGCGGTCGCACAGATACGCAGTATTTT. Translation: CASSEAPFGGRTDTQYF.

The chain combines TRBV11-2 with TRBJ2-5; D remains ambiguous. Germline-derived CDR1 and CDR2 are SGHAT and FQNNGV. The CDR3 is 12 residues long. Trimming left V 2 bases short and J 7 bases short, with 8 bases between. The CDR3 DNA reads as TGTGCCAGCAGCTTAAATATCGGGACCCAGTACTTC. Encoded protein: CASSLNIGTQYF. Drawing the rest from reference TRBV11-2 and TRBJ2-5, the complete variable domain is EAGVAQSPRYKIIEKRQSVAFWCNPISGHATLYWYQQILGQGPKLLIQFQNNGVVDDSQLPKDRFSAERLKGVDSTLKIQPAKLEDSAVYLCASSLNIGTQYFGPGTRLLVL.

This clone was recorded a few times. The DNA for the CDR3 is TGCGCCAGCAGTGAACGACTAGCGGGAGCCGGGGAGCTGTTTTTT. It encodes CASSERLAGAGELFF. V is TRBV10-2 and J is TRBJ2-2; TRBD2 agrees at 12 bases. J was trimmed by 6 bases and V by 3 bases; bases with no gene match: 2. This CDR3 is built from 15 residues. Looked up from germline, CDR1 is WSHSY and CDR2 is SAAADI.

The DNA of the CDR3 is TGCGCCAGCAGTGAGGTGGGACAGACCACCGAGCCCCAGCATTTT. This codes for CASSEVGQTTEPQHF. The chain recombines TRBV4-1 with TRBJ1-5, with TRBD1 matching over 7 bases. Trimming took 6 bases from V and 8 from J; bases not matched to a gene: 13. Per germline, CDR1 MGHRA and CDR2 YSYEKL. The CDR3 consists of 15 residues.

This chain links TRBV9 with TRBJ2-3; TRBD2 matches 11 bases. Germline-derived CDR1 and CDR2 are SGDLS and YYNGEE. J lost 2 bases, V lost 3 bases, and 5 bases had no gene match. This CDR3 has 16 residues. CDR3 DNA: TGTGCCAGCAGCGCGGGGACTAGCGGAACCACAGATACGCAGTATTTT. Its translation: CASSAGTSGTTDTQYF.

The CDR3 region has the DNA TGTGCCAGCAGTGACGTCGGTTTAGTAGATACGCAGTATTTT. This encodes CASSDVGLVDTQYF. The rearrangement uses TRBV6-1 and TRBJ2-3; no firm D call. The CDR3 spans 14 residues. Trimming removed 3 bases from V and 5 bases from J, with 12 bases in between. CDR1 and CDR2 from the germline V gene are MNHNS and SASEGT.